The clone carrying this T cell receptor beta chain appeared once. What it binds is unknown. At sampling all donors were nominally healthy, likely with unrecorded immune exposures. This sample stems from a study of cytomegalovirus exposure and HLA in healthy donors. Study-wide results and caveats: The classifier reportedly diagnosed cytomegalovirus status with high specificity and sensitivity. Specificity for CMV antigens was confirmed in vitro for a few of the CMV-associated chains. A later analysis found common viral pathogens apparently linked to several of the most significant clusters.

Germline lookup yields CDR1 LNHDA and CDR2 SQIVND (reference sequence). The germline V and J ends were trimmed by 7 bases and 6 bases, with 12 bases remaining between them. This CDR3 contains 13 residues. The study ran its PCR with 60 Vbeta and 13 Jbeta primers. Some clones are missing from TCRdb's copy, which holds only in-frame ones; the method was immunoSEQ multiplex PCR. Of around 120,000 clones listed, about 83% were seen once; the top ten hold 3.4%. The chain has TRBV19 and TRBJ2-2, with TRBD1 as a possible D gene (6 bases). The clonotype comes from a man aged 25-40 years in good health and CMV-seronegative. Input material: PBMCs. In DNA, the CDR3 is TGTGCCAGTAAGGCCAGGGGTTCCGGGGAGCTGTTTTTT. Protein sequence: CASKARGSGELFF. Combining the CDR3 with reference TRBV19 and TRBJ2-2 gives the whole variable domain DGGITQSPKYLFRKEGQNVTLSCEQNLNHDAMYWYRQDPGQGLRLIYYSQIVNDFQKGDIAEGYSVSREKKESFPLTVTSAQKNPTAFYLCASKARGSGELFFGEGSRLTVL.